This T cell receptor beta chain was observed in a study of T cells in Graves' hyperthyroidism and ophthalmopathy. Study-level results: Most thyroid clonotypes expanded above 0.001 were also detected in blood.

This CDR3 has 16 amino acids. Germline CDR1 SGHTA, CDR2 FQGNSA. Amplification yielded TCR beta CDR3 regions, with RNA transcripts as the source. RT-PCR in the first round (using the HTBI primer set) targeted the TCR CDR3. One entry per CDR3 protein, called by TCRdb with MiXCR from the multiplex PCR reads. The sample carries around 580,000 distinct CDR3 sequences, about 43% recorded once. This clonotype was counted a single time. Its target is not known. A junction end diverges from the germline sequence, so it may reflect a read error. Sequencing input: peripheral blood or thyroid tissue (not recorded which). This clonotype was obtained from a woman under 30 with Graves' hyperthyroidism. The gene calls are TRBV7-2 and TRBJ2-5; 8 bases align to TRBD1. CDR3 nucleotide sequence: TGTGCCCGCAGTTGGACCGACAGGGGCCATTGGGAGACCCAGTACTTC. Translated: CARSWTDRGHWETQYF.